This T cell receptor (beta chain) stems from a study of blood T cell repertoires in COVID-19. Background on the study: Some COVID-19 samples were acute and others convalescent; all came from the United States, Italy and Spain. The analysed material was cDNA or gDNA that came from T cells, B-cell-depleted T cells, or PBMCs.

Points on this clone: This same CDR3 is encoded by further DNA sequences in the sample.

The CDR3 totals 14 residues. Germline V CDR1 and CDR2: SGHTA, FQGNSA. Trimming at V came to 1 base and at J to 2 bases, leaving 0 bases not matched to a gene. The method was immunoSEQ multiplex PCR; TCRdb's version includes in-frame clones alone and lacks a portion of them. Counted here are roughly 200,000 clones, about nine tenths occurring once; the ten biggest clones make up 1.5% to 2%. The rearrangement uses TRBV7-2 and TRBJ2-3; 7 bases fit TRBD2. Source material: peripheral blood. The sequence was obtained from a man between 18 and 35 years old with active or convalescent COVID-19. This chain's CDR3 is CASSLGLATDTQYF. The CDR3 DNA follows: TGTGCCAGCAGCTTAGGACTAGCCACAGATACGCAGTATTTT.